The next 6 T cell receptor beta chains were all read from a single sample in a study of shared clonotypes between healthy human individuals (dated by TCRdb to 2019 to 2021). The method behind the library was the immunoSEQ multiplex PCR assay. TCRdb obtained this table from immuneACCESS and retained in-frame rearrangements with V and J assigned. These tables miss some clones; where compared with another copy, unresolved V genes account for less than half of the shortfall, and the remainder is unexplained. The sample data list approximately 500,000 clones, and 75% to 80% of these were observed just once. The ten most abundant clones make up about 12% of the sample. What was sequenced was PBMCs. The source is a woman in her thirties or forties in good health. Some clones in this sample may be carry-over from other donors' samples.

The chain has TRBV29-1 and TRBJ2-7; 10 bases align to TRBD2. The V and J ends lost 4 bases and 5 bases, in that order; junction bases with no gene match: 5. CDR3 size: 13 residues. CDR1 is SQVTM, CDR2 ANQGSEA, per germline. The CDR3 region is CSVGLAGGDEQYF. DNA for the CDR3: TGCAGCGTTGGATTAGCGGGAGGTGACGAGCAGTACTTC.

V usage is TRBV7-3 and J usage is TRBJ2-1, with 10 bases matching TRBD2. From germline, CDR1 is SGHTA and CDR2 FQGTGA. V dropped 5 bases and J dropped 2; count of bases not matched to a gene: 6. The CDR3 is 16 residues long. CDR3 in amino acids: CASSGSGRRAYNEQFF. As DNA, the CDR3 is TGTGCCAGCAGCGGTAGCGGGAGGAGGGCCTACAATGAGCAGTTCTTC.

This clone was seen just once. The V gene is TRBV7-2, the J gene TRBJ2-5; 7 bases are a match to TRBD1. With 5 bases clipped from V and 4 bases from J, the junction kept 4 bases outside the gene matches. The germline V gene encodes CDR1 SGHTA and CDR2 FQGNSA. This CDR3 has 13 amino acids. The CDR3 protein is CASSPGTAETQYF. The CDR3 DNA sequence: TGTGCCAGCAGCCCGGGGACAGCAGAGACCCAGTACTTC.

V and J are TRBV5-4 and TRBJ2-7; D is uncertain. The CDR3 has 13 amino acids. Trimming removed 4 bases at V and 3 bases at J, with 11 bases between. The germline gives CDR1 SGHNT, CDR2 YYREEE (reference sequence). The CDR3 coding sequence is TGTGCCAGCAGCAACCGTAAGGACTACGAGCAGTACTTC. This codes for CASSNRKDYEQYF.

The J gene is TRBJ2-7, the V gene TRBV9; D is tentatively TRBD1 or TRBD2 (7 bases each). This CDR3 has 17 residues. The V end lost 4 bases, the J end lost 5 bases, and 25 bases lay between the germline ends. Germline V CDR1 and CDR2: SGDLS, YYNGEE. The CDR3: CASSPRGGGGRGDEQYF. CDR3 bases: TGTGCCAGCAGCCCGCGGGGAGGGGGCGGGAGAGGAGACGAGCAGTACTTC. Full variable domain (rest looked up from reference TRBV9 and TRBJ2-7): DSGVTQTPKHLITATGQRVTLRCSPRSGDLSVYWYQQSLDQGLQFLIQYYNGEERAKGNILERFSAQQFPDLHSELNLSSLELGDSALYFCASSPRGGGGRGDEQYFGPGTRLTVT.

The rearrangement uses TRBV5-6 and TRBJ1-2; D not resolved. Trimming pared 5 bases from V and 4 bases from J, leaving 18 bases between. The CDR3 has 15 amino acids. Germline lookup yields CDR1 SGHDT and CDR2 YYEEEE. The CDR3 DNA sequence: TGTGCCAGCAGTCACCGCCCTTCCGCAGGCTATGGCTACACCTTC. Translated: CASSHRPSAGYGYTF.